This T cell receptor (beta chain) originates from a study of blood T cell repertoires in COVID-19. For the study at large: Acute-phase and convalescent COVID-19 samples originated in the United States, Italy and Spain. The cDNA or gDNA used as material had been derived from T cells, B-cell-depleted T cells, or PBMCs.

Original analysis: From reference gene primer amplification, estimates of nucleated cell counts were derived. Assay used: immunoSEQ multiplex PCR; TCRdb lists only in-frame clones, some missing. Clone size and the V and J calls come from that table; the DNA yielded D and trimming. The sample records 90,000 to 100,000 clones, 70% to 90% being singletons. Trimming removed 0 bases from V and 7 bases from J, with 15 bases in between. The germline V gene has CDR1 MNHEY and CDR2 SVGAGI. The length of the CDR3 is 15 residues. V is TRBV6-5 and J is TRBJ1-2, with TRBD1 as a possible D gene (5 bases). This TCR came from a human donor in a cohort sampled during active COVID-19. Material for sequencing was peripheral blood. The chain's CDR3 is CASSYSPKGASGYTF. In nucleotides, the CDR3 is TGTGCCAGCAGTTACTCCCCTAAAGGGGCCTCTGGCTACACCTTC.